The subject of this entry is one T cell receptor beta chain. Its target is unknown. This entry comes from a study of neoadjuvant nivolumab and ipilimumab in lung cancer. Only in-frame clones appear in the TCRdb table, and some are missing; sequencing was by immunoSEQ multiplex PCR. The sample shows about 27,000 clones, more than 75% of them seen only once. The V gene's germline CDR1 is SNHLY and CDR2 FYNNEI. J lost 10 bases, V lost 5 bases, and 1 base had no gene match. The CDR3 runs 11 residues. General study findings and limits: TCR sequencing covered a small number of samples. From pretherapy to surgery, tumor richness and clonality rose with dual therapy. Resected tumors had greater TCR richness and clonality than uninvolved lung. TCR clonality did not significantly correlate with pathologic tumor regression.

This chain links TRBV2 with TRBJ2-1, with TRBD1 matching 8 bases. The origin of this receptor is an adult with non-small cell lung cancer. Material: tumor tissue, obtained after neoadjuvant nivolumab, alone or with ipilimumab, at or shortly before surgery. For the CDR3, the DNA is TGTGCCAGCAGTACAGGGGGGGAGCAGTTCTTC. Protein product: CASSTGGEQFF.